This TCR beta chain was captured by sequencing in a study of cytomegalovirus exposure and HLA in healthy donors. Overall study: The same platform was used for the roughly 120 validation repertoires and the approximately 670 first-cohort repertoires, a later analysis reported.

Donors came from a validation cohort of 95 to 150 subjects, distinct from the first 666-subject cohort. Germline lookup yields CDR1 MNHEY and CDR2 SVGAGI. This CDR3 region has 14 residues. With V trimmed by 7 bases and J by 5 bases, 6 bases remained unmatched. Assay used: immunoSEQ multiplex PCR; TCRdb lists only in-frame clones, some missing. Of more than 150,000 clones listed, approximately 84% were seen once; the top ten hold around 6.7%. Study conclusions and caveats: Reports indicated that the classifier achieved high specificity and sensitivity in diagnosing cytomegalovirus status.

As regards this clone: The antigen remains unidentified.

The sample consisted of PBMCs. This TCR derives from a man younger than 35 in good health and CMV-seropositive. The chain recombines TRBV6-5 with TRBJ2-2; 8 positions agree with TRBD2. This CDR3 is CASNGQRGTGELFF. DNA of the CDR3: TGTGCCAGCAACGGACAGCGGGGGACCGGGGAGCTGTTTTTT.